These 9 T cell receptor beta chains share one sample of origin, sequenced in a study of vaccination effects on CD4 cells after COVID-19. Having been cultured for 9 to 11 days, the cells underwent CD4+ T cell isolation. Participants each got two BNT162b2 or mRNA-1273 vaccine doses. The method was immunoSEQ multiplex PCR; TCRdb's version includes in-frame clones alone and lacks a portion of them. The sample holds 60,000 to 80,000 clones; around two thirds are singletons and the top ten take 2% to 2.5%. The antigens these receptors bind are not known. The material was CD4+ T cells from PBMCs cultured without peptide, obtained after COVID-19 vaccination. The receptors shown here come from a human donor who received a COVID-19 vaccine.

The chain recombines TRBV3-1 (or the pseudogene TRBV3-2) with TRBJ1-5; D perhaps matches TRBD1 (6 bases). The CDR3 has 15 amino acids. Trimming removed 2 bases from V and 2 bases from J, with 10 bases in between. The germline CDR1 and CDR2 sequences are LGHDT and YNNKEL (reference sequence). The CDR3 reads CASSQSGQRNQPQHF. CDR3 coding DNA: TGTGCCAGCAGCCAATCTGGACAGCGCAATCAGCCCCAGCATTTT.

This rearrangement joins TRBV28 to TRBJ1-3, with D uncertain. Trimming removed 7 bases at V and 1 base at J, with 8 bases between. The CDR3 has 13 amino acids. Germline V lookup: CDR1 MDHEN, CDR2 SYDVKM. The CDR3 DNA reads TGTGCCAGCACCCATCGGTCTGGAAACACCATATATTTT. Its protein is CASTHRSGNTIYF. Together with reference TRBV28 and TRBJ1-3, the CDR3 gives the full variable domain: DVKVTQSSRYLVKRTGEKVFLECVQDMDHENMFWYRQDPGLGLRLIYFSYDVKMKEKGDIPEGYSVSREKKERFSLILESASTNQTSMYLCASTHRSGNTIYFGEGSWLTVV.

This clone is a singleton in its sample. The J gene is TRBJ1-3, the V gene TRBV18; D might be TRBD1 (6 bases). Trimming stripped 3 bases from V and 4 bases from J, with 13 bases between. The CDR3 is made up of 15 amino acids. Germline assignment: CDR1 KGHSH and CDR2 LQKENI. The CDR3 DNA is TGTGCCAGCTCACCGGGGCGACAGGCCGGAAACACCATATATTTT. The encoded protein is CASSPGRQAGNTIYF.

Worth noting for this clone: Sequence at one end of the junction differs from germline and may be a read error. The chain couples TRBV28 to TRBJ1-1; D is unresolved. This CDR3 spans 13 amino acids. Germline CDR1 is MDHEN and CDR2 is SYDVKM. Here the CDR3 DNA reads TGTGCCAGCAGTTTCATCTTGAACACCGAAGCTTTCTTT. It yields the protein CASSFILNTEAFF.

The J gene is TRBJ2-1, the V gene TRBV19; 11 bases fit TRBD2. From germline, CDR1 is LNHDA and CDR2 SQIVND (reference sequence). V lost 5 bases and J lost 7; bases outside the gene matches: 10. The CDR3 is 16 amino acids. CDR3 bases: TGTGCCAGTAGTTCGTTAGCGGGGGGGTATTGGAATGAGCAGTTCTTC. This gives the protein CASSSLAGGYWNEQFF.

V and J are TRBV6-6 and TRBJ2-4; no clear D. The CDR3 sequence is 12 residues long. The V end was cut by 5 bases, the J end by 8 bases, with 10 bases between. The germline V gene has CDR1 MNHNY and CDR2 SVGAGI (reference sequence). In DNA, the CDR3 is TGTGCCAGCAGTCCGGGCCGGGACATTCAGTACTTC. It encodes CASSPGRDIQYF.

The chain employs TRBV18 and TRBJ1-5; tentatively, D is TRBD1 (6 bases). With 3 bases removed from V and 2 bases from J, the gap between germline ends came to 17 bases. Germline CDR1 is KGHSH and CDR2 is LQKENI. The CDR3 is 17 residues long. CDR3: CASSPTSPAGGNQPQHF. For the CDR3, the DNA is TGTGCCAGCTCACCCACCTCCCCAGCAGGGGGCAATCAGCCCCAGCATTTT.

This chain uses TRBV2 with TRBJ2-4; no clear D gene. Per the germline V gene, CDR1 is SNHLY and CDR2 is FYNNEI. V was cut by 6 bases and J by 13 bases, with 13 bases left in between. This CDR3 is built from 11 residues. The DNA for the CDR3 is TGTGCCAGCAGCGAGGACCTACACCAGTACTTC. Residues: CASSEDLHQYF.

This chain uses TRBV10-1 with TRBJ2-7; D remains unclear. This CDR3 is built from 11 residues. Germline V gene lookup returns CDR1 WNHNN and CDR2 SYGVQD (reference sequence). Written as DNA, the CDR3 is TGCGCCAGCATTCCGGTCCAGGACCCCATCGTC. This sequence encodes CASIPVQDPIV.